This T cell receptor (beta chain) originates from a study of blood T cells in healthy people across ages. A second PCR, run for about 7 to 11 cycles, used a sample-barcoded 5' primer plus a J-beta primer mix. One entry per CDR3 protein results from TCRdb running MiXCR on the 5' RACE reads. The profile shows some 670,000 distinct CDR3 sequences, 40% to 65% of them singletons. The donors, aged 6 to 90, were healthy Caucasians from Russia. With each sample, at least 5 micrograms of total RNA were extracted. Points from the study as a whole: The authors considered diversity estimates from one million T cells to be underestimates. Possibly confounding the expanded clonotype changes was the fact that donor CMV status was unknown.

Regarding this clonotype: The antigen remains undetermined.

In germline, CDR1 is SGHRS, CDR2 YFSETQ. V trimming: 7 bases; J trimming: 4 bases; junction bases outside the gene matches: 11. The CDR3 consists of 16 residues. The sequencing input was blood. This clonotype originated in a woman older than 75 in good health. The chain is built from TRBV5-1 and TRBJ2-5; 12 bases agree with TRBD2. CDR3 bases: TGCGCCAGCGAGCCCACTAGCGGGAGGACTGGAGAGACCCAGTACTTC. Its translation: CASEPTSGRTGETQYF.